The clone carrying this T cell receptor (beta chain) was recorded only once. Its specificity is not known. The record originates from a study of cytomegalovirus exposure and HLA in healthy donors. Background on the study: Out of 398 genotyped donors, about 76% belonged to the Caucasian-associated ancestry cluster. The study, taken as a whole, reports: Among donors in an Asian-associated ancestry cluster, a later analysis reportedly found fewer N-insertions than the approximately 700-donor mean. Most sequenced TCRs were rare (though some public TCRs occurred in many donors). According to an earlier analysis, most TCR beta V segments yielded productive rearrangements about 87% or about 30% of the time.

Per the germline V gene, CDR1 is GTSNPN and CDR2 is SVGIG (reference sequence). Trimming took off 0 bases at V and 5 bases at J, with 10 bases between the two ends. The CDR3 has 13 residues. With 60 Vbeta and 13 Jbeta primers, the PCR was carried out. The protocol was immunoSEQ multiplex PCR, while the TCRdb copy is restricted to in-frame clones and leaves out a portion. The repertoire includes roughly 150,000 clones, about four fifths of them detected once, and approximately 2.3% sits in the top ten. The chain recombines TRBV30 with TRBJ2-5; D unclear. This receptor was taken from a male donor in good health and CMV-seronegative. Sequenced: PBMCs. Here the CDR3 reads CAWSVRGPETQYF. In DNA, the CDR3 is TGTGCCTGGAGTGTACGCGGTCCCGAGACCCAGTACTTC.